This T cell receptor (beta chain) was sequenced during a study of blood T cell repertoires in COVID-19. For the study at large: T cells, B-cell-depleted T cells, or PBMCs provided the cDNA or gDNA that served as material.

Germline V gives CDR1 SNHLY, CDR2 FYNNEI. The CDR3 loop spans 12 amino acids. Trimming took 10 bases from V and 5 from J, leaving 12 bases between them. Clones were read by immunoSEQ multiplex PCR, and TCRdb kept only the in-frame ones, dropping some. The sample lists 200,000 or so clones; about 80% were seen once. The receptor comes from a woman aged 25 to 45 who had recovered from COVID-19. The specimen sequenced was peripheral blood. The rearrangement joins TRBV2 to TRBJ2-1, with D perhaps TRBD1 (5 bases). CDR3 region: CATCEGDNEQFF. DNA for the CDR3: TGTGCCACCTGCGAAGGGGACAATGAGCAGTTCTTC.